This T cell receptor (beta chain) stems from a study of cytomegalovirus exposure and HLA in healthy donors. Whole-study results and caveats: Common viral pathogens were later found to be apparently linked to several of the most significant clusters.

The PCR ran on 60 Vbeta and 13 Jbeta primers. The method was immunoSEQ multiplex PCR; TCRdb's version includes in-frame clones alone and lacks a portion of them. The data contain about 130,000 clones, approximately 68% of them singletons. Remarks on this clone: Its antigen is unknown.

The CDR3 spans 16 residues. Germline V gene lookup returns CDR1 MNHEY and CDR2 SVGAGI. V lost 0 bases, J lost 3 bases, and 1 base stayed unmatched. V is TRBV6-5 and J is TRBJ2-2; TRBD1 matches 10 bases. The clonotype originates from a man younger than 40 in good health and CMV-seropositive. Sequenced: PBMCs. This CDR3 reads CASSYSTGGDTGELFF. For the CDR3, the DNA is TGTGCCAGCAGTTACTCGACAGGGGGCGACACCGGGGAGCTGTTTTTT.